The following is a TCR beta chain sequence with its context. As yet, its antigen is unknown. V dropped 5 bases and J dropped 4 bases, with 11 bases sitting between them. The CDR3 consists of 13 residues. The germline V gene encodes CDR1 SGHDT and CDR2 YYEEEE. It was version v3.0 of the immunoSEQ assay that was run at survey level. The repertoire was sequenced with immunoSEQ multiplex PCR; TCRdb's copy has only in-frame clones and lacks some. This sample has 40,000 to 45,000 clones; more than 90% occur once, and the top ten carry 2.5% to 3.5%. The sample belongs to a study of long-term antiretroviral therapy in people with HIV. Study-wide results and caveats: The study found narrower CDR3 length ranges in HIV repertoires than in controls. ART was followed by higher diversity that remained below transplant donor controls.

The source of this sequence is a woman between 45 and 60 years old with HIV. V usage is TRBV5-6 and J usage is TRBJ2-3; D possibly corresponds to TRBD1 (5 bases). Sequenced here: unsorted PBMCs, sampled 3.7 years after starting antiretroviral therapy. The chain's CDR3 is CASRRVGADTQYF. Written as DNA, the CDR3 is TGTGCCAGCAGACGGGTAGGGGCAGATACGCAGTATTTT.